Reported below is one TCR beta chain. Its specificity is unknown. The CDR3 loop spans 13 amino acids. V lost 4 bases to trimming and J lost 6 bases, with 10 bases between them. Germline lookup yields CDR1 SGHDT and CDR2 YYEEEE. TCR beta libraries were built with iRepertoire HTBI primers and Arm-PCR of CDR3 regions. Each CDR3 protein gets one entry after TCRdb re-called the multiplex PCR reads with MiXCR. The sample includes about 540,000 distinct CDR3 sequences, about 13% seen only once; the top ten take roughly a tenth. The entry originates in a study of regulatory T cells in long-lasting Graves disease. Study outcomes and limitations: Persistent Graves' patients showed less TCR diversity than newly diagnosed ones.

This sample's time point: newly diagnosed GD, antithyroid drugs for less than 3 months. Construction of the TCR library relied on RNA isolated from PBMCs. Patients were from an endocrinology department in Xi'an, China. The same data also contributed to another study, on T cells in Graves' hyperthyroidism and ophthalmopathy. From that paper: When ophthalmopathy did not progress within 18 months, Graves' hyperthyroidism was considered stable.

The V gene is TRBV5-6, the J gene TRBJ2-2, with D possibly being TRBD2 (7 bases). The specimen was peripheral blood mononuclear cells (PBMCs), collected at new diagnosis, from a patient treated with antithyroid drugs. The receptor was derived from a man under 40 with Graves disease. As DNA, the CDR3 is TGTGCCAGCAGCATGGGGGGGCCCGGGGAGCTGTTTTTT. Translated, it gives CASSMGGPGELFF.